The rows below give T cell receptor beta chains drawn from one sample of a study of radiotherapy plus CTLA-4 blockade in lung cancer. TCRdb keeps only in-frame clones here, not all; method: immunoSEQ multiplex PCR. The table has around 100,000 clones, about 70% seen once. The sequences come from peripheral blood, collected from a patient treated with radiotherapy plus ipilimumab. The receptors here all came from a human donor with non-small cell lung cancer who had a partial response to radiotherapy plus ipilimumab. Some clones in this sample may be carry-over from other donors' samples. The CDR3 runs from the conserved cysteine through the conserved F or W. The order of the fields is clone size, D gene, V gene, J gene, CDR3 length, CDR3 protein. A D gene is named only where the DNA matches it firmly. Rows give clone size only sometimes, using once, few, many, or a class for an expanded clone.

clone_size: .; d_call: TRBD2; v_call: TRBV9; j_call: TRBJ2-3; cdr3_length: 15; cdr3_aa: CASSGGTKATDTQYF
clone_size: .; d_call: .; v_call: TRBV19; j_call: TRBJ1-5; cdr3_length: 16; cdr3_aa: CASRIAGSMSNQPQHF
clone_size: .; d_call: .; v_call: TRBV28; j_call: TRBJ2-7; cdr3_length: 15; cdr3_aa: CASSPLGGTLYEQYF
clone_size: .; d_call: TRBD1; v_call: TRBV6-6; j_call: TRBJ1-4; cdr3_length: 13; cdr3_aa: CASSGGQAEKLFF
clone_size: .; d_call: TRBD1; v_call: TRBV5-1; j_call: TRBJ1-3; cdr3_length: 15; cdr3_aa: CASSQDRGHGNTIYF
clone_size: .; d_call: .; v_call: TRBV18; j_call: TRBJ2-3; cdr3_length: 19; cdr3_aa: CASSPRNEFAGSSTDTQYF
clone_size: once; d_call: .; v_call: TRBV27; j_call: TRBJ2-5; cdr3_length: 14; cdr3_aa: CASRKAGIQETQYF
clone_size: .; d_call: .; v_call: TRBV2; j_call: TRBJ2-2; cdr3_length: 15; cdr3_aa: CASTKEAGRTGELFF
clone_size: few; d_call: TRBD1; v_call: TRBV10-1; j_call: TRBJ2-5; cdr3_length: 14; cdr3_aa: CASSEGTGAETQYF
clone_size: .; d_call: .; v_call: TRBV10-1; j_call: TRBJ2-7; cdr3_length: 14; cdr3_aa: CASSPSGGPYEQYF
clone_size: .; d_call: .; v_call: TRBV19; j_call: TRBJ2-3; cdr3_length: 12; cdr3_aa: CASSPHTDTQYF
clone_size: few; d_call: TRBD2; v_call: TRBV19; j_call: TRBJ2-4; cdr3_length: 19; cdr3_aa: CASSPGLLKVGYAKNIQYF
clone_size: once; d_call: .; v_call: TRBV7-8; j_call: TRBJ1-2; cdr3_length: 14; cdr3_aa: CASSLSGINYGYTF
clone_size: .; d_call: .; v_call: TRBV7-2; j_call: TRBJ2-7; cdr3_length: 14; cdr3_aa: CASSLDVSSYEQYF
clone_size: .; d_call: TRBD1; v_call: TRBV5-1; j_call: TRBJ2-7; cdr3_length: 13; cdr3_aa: CASSLQGAYEQYF
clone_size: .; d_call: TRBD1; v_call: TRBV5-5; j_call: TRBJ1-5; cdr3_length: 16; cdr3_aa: CASSLSGGLSNQPQHF
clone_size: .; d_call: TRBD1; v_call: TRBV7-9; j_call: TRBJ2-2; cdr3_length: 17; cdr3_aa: CASSRGGAPRYTGELFF
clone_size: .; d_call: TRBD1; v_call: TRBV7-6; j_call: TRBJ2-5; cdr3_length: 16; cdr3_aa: CASSLGVGGHGETQYF
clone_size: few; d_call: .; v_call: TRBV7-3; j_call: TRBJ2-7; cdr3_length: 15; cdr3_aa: CASSLGGGREYEQYF
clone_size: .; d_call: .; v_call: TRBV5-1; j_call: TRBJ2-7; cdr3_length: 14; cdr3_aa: CASSLEGVAREQYF
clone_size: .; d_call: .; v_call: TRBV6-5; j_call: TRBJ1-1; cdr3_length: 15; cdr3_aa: CASHSSGRGATEAFF
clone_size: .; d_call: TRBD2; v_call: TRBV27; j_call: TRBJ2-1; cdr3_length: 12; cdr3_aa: CASSSLAGAEFF
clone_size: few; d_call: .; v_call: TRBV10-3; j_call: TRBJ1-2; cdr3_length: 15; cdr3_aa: CAISESLAESYGYTF
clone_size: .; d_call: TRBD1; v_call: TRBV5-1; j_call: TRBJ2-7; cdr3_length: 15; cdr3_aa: CASSGGTGGSYEQYF
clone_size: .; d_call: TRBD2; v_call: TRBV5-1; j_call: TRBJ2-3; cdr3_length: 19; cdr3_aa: CASSSGLAGGQPVTDTQYF
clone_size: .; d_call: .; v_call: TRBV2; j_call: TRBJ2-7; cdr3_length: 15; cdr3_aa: CASSGGAYSQIEQYF
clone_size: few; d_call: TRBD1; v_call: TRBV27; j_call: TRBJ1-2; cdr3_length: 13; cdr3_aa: CASSLLQGVGYTF
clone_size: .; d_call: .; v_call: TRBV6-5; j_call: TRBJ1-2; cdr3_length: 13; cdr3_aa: CASSFNRVEGYTF
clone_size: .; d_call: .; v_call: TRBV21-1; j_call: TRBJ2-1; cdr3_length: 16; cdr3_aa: CASSDLPWGRSNEQFF
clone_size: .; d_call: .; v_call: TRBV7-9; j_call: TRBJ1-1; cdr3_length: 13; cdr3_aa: CASSFSGNTEAFF
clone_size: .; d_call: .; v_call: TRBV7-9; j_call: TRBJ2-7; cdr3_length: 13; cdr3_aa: CASSFISGVEQYF
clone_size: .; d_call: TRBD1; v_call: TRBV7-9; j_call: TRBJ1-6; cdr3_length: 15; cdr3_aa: CASTRQGAGYSPLHF
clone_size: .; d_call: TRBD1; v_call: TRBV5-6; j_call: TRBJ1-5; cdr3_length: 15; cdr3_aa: CASSLGTGANQPQHF
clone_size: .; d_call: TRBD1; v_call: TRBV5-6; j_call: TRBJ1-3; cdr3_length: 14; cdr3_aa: CASSPDRVGNTIYF
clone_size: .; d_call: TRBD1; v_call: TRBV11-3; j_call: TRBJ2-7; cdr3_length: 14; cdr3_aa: CATGQAGSSYEQYF
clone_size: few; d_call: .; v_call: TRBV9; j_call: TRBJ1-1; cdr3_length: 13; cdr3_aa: CASSAFTTGEAFF
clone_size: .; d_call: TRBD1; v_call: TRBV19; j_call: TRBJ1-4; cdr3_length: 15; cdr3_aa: CASSRTGGLYEKLFF
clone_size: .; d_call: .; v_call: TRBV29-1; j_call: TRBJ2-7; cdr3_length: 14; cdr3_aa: CSVEVGARVSEQYF
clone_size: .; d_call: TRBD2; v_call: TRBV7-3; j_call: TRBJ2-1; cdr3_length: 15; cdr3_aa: CASSSGRGSYNEQFF
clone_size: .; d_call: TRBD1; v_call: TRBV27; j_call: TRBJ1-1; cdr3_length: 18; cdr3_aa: CASRKGTGTGSFGTEAFF
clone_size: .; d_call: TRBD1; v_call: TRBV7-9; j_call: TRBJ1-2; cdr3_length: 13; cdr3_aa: CASSSDRVGGYTF
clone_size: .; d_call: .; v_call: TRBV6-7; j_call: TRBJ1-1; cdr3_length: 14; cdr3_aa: CASSINRVNTEAFF
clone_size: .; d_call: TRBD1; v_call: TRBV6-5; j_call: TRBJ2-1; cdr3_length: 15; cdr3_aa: CASKNRDRAPNEQFF
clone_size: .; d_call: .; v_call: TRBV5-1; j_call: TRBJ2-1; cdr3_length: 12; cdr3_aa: CAASGDGNEQFF
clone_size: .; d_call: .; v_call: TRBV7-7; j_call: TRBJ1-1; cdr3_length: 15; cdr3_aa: CASSLVRGMNTEAFF
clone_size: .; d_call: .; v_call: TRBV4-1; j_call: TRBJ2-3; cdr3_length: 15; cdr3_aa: CASSRAWLAADTQYF
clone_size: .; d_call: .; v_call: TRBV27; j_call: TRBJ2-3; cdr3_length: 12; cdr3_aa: CASSLRAGTQYF
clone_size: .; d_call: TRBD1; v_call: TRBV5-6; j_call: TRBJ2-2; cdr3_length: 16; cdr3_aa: CASRSPGGALTGELFF
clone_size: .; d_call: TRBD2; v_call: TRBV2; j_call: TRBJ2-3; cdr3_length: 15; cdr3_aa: CASSEQRGGTDTQYF
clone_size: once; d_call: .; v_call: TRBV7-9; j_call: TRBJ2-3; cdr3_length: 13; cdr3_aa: CASSVWATDTQYF
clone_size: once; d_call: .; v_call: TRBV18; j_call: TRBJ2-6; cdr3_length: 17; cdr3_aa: CASSPIGSGSGANVLTF
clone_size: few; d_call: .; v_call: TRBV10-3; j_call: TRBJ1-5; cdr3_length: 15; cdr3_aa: CAAKQGQGRNQPQHF